This T cell receptor (beta chain) was retrieved from a study of T-cell reconstitution after alpha-beta-depleted transplantation in children (TCRdb year 2016). About the study as a whole: Using TCR repertoire profiling, the study followed T-cell immune reconstitution in a quantitative way in children after TCRalphabeta/CD19-depleted allogeneic hematopoietic cell transplantation.

The CDR3 runs 19 residues from the cysteine to the phenylalanine. The DNA shown is the 57-base CDR3, in frame from base 1. CDR1 is given as MNHEY and CDR2 as SMNVEV, both from the germline V gene (reference sequence). Trimming costs V 0 bases and J 0 bases, and their ends lie 18 bases apart. Receptors were amplified or captured by PCR. TCRdb lists the instrument as Illumina HiSeq 2500. TCR library preparation used molecular barcoding, with unique molecular identifiers applied to normalize quantification of the TCRbeta repertoire. In-frame beta chains were kept once TCRdb had trimmed the public reads at Q25 with fastp and called clones with MiXCR. Rows matching on CDR3 protein sequence are summarized as one entry with the most common DNA and genes. The sample table lists around 600,000 distinct CDR3 sequences, 16% of them with a count of one. Together, the top ten hold under 1.2% of the sample. This clonotype was seen once. No antigen is known for it. No much larger clone is present one base from it, and per-base qualities are unavailable. One read offers little support.

The sequence is built from TRBV27 and TRBJ2-4; the D gene is not confidently resolved. The receptor was isolated from a human donor who donated a stem cell graft to a child with acute myeloid leukemia. The sample was PBMCs from the stem cell graft donor, taken from the stem cell graft. In nucleotides, the sequence is TGTGCCAGCAGTTTATCGCCCCCATATTCTCCTCTAGCCAAAAACATTCAGTACTTC. This encodes CASSLSPPYSPLAKNIQYF.